Below, 20 T cell receptor beta chains from the same sample are listed, as sequenced in a study of cytotoxic CD8 clonotypes in ibrutinib-treated CLL. Produced via immunoSEQ multiplex PCR; TCRdb's table is partial and in-frame only. The sample comprises some 130,000 clones, 75% to 90% of which are singletons, and approximately 2% rests with the top ten. This specimen was PBMCs, taken after 24 months of ibrutinib treatment. The receptors come from a human donor with chronic lymphocytic leukemia.

V usage is TRBV7-2 and J usage is TRBJ2-7, with 7 bases lining up with TRBD2. The CDR3 is 15 residues long. Germline V gives CDR1 SGHTA, CDR2 FQGNSA. Germline trimming cut 1 base from V and 6 bases from J; bases unmatched to any gene: 9. CDR3: CASSLGWAGEGEQYF. CDR3 DNA sequence: TGTGCCAGCAGCTTAGGCTGGGCGGGGGAAGGCGAGCAGTACTTC.

The V gene is TRBV7-9, the J gene TRBJ2-3; D possibly uses TRBD1 or TRBD2 (6 bases each). The CDR3 covers 19 residues. V dropped 4 bases and J dropped 5 bases, with 28 bases sitting between them. The germline CDR1 and CDR2 sequences are SEHNR and FQNEAQ (reference sequence). CDR3 protein: CASSSDGAGGSSMVDTQYF. For the CDR3, the DNA is TGTGCCAGCAGCTCCGACGGGGCCGGGGGCTCCAGCATGGTAGATACGCAGTATTTT.

The V and J genes are TRBV2 and TRBJ2-3; 10 bases line up with TRBD2. Germline CDR1 is SNHLY and CDR2 is FYNNEI. The junction had 9 bases not matched to a gene; V was cut back by 8 bases and J by 4 bases. The CDR3 is made up of 15 amino acids. The CDR3 nucleotides read TGTGCCAGCGGGGCTAGCGGGAGTGACTCAGATACGCAGTATTTT. Amino acid sequence: CASGASGSDSDTQYF.

The chain combines TRBV27 with TRBJ2-2; the match to TRBD2 covers 11 bases. The V and J ends lost 2 bases and 0 bases, in that order; junction bases with no gene match: 2. The CDR3 sequence is 17 residues long. Germline CDR1 and CDR2: MNHEY and SMNVEV (reference sequence). The CDR3 bases are TGTGCCAGCAGTTTAATGACTAGCGGGGCGAACACCGGGGAGCTGTTTTTT. This sequence encodes CASSLMTSGANTGELFF.

The V and J genes are TRBV7-9 and TRBJ1-4; unclear D gene. There are 14 residues in the CDR3. From germline, CDR1 is SEHNR and CDR2 FQNEAQ (reference sequence). Trimming pared 6 bases from V and 6 bases from J, leaving 14 bases between. CDR3 sequence reads: CASSSGLVDEKLFF. The CDR3, as DNA: TGTGCCAGCAGTAGCGGACTAGTTGATGAAAAACTGTTTTTT.

This clone was detected only a few times. The CDR3 coding sequence is TGTGCCAGCTCAGATGACCAGGGTAGGCCCTACACCTTC. This codes for CASSDDQGRPYTF. The V call is TRBV18, the J call TRBJ1-2; possible D gene TRBD1, 5 bases. Germline values: CDR1 KGHSH, CDR2 LQKENI. This CDR3 contains 13 residues. V shed 5 bases and J shed 10 bases, with 17 bases lying between them.

This clone showed up just a few times. V usage is TRBV28 and J usage is TRBJ1-3; D possibly corresponds to TRBD1 (5 bases). The CDR3 has 14 amino acids. The V end was cut by 5 bases, the J end by 2 bases, with 10 bases between. The germline V gene has CDR1 MDHEN and CDR2 SYDVKM. CDR3 protein: CASSTRVPGNTIYF. The DNA of the CDR3 is TGTGCCAGCAGTACCAGGGTGCCTGGAAACACCATATATTTT.

The chain joins TRBV7-2 to TRBJ2-4; no clear D gene. Germline V gene lookup returns CDR1 SGHTA and CDR2 FQGNSA. The CDR3 sequence is 14 residues long. Trimming removed 5 bases at V and 8 bases at J, with 16 bases between. This CDR3 reads CASSARFSWDIQYF. In nucleotides, the CDR3 is TGTGCCAGCAGCGCCCGGTTTAGCTGGGACATTCAGTACTTC. The full variable domain, rest sourced from reference TRBV7-2 and TRBJ2-4, is GAGVSQSPSNKVTEKGKDVELRCDPISGHTALYWYRQSLGQGLEFLIYFQGNSAPDKSGLPSDRFSAERTGGSVSTLTIQRTQQEDSAVYLCASSARFSWDIQYFGAGTRLSVL.

This chain joins TRBV7-2 and TRBJ2-5; D is undetermined. Germline-derived CDR1 and CDR2 are SGHTA and FQGNSA. There are 13 residues in the CDR3. Between the trimmed V and J ends, which lost 5 bases and 5 bases, there was a span of 12 bases. CDR3 in DNA: TGTGCCAGCAGCCCGGCCCTGCGGGAGACCCAGTACTTC. This codes for CASSPALRETQYF.

The genes are TRBV21-1 and TRBJ2-7; the table calls TRBD1, which could not be checked here. TRBV21-1 is a pseudogene segment. The CDR3 spans 17 residues. The CDR3 sequence is CASSKALGDRESYEQYF. The CDR3 coding sequence is TGTGCCAGCAGCAAAGCGCTAGGGGACAGGGAATCCTACGAGCAGTACTTC.

The chain recombines TRBV5-1 with TRBJ2-1; D gene uncertain. Trimming stripped 4 bases from V and 1 base from J, with 12 bases between. Germline CDR1 is SGHRS and CDR2 is YFSETQ. The CDR3 extends over 15 amino acids. In DNA, the CDR3 is TGCGCCAGCAGCGAAGCTTTAGGATCCTACAATGAGCAGTTCTTC. Translation gives CASSEALGSYNEQFF.

This chain uses TRBV6-5 with TRBJ2-5; D is possibly TRBD1 (5 bases). V gave up 0 bases and J gave up 0 bases, with 5 bases separating them. CDR3 size: 14 residues. Germline V CDR1 and CDR2: MNHEY, SVGAGI. CDR3 nucleotides: TGTGCCAGCAGTTACTCCAGGGACCAAGAGACCCAGTACTTC. Translated, it gives CASSYSRDQETQYF.

In DNA, the CDR3 is TGTGCCAGCAGCCCACGAAAAACTAGCGGGAGAGTCCACGAGCAGTACTTC. Protein sequence: CASSPRKTSGRVHEQYF. The chain combines TRBV7-2 with TRBJ2-7, with 11 bases matching TRBD2. V shed 5 bases and J 5 bases; nucleotides not matched to a gene: 14. From germline, CDR1 is SGHTA and CDR2 FQGNSA. CDR3 length: 17 amino acids.

The genes are TRBV4-3 and TRBJ1-6, with D unclear. The CDR3 has 15 residues. V lost 0 bases, J lost 9 bases, and 12 bases lay in between. CDR1 and CDR2 (germline): LGHNA, YSLEER. CDR3 amino acids: CASSQDHPDPSPLHF. In nucleotides, the CDR3 is TGCGCCAGCAGCCAAGATCACCCAGATCCTTCACCCCTCCACTTT.

The chain combines TRBV2 with TRBJ1-2; 7 bases align to TRBD1. The length of the CDR3 is 14 residues. V gave up 5 bases and J gave up 3 bases; unmatched junction bases: 6. Germline loops: CDR1 SNHLY, CDR2 FYNNEI. The DNA for the CDR3 is TGTGCCAGCAGTCGGGACAGTGCTGACTATGGCTACACCTTC. Translating it yields CASSRDSADYGYTF.

The chain joins TRBV6-5 to TRBJ1-2; TRBD1 might be the D (5 bases). The V gene lost 7 bases and the J gene lost 1 base, with 10 bases spanning the gap. This CDR3 is built from 13 residues. Germline values: CDR1 MNHEY, CDR2 SVGAGI. The CDR3 loop reads CASTGGGNYGYTF. The CDR3 region has the DNA TGTGCCAGCACCGGGGGGGGTAACTATGGCTACACCTTC.

The chain employs TRBV5-1 and TRBJ1-2, with no clear D. This CDR3 is 14 amino acids long. Germline V CDR1 and CDR2: SGHRS, YFSETQ. V lost 0 bases and J 4 bases, leaving 10 bases between the germline ends. This CDR3 is CASSLGEPTYGYTF. Written as DNA, the CDR3 is TGCGCCAGCAGCTTGGGCGAACCCACCTATGGCTACACCTTC.

The rearrangement links TRBV7-2 to TRBJ2-1, with TRBD1 identical over 9 bases. The ends lost 3 bases at V and 4 bases at J; junction bases unmatched: 7. The CDR3 extends over 16 amino acids. Germline assignment: CDR1 SGHTA and CDR2 FQGNSA. The CDR3 DNA follows: TGTGCCAGCAGCTTGGGGAGGGGACAGGGTTACAATGAGCAGTTCTTC. It yields the protein CASSLGRGQGYNEQFF.

The J gene is TRBJ1-2, the V gene TRBV4-1, with unresolved D. The CDR3 extends over 14 amino acids. Germline assignment: CDR1 MGHRA and CDR2 YSYEKL. Trimming pared 1 base from V and 2 bases from J, leaving 8 bases between. In DNA form, the CDR3 reads TGCGCCAGCAGCCAAGTGAACCTGAACTATGGCTACACCTTC. This encodes CASSQVNLNYGYTF.

This chain connects TRBV28 to TRBJ1-4; no reliable D call. V was shortened by 4 bases and J by 0 bases, with 15 bases between the two germline ends. This CDR3 spans 17 amino acids. Germline V gives CDR1 MDHEN, CDR2 SYDVKM. Here the CDR3 reads CASSSIPARPTNEKLFF. CDR3 DNA sequence: TGTGCCAGCAGTTCTATCCCGGCCCGCCCAACTAATGAAAAACTGTTTTTT.